Sequencing of this T cell receptor (beta chain) was carried out in a study of persistence of HIV-infected CD4 T cells (dated by TCRdb to about 2020). Broadly, across the study: CMV- and HIV-1 Gag-responding CD4+ T cells were isolated from ART-treated individuals so that antigen-driven clonal expansion of HIV-1-infected cells could be examined. The median time the participants had spent on suppressive ART was 8 years. Peripheral blood samples of up to about 200 mL were obtained at multiple time points, with the exception of a couple of participants, for whom leukapheresis was performed at a single time point. TCRbeta sequencing assessed the clonality of all cells in each sorted population, while proviral sequencing assessed the clonality of infected cells. In the cross-participant TCR cluster analysis, about 8 participants were included for CMV and roughly 7 participants were included for Gag. Beyond this particular receptor, the publication reports: Bulk TCR analyses could not be limited to the rare CMV-responding cells that actually contained HIV-1 proviruses. Antigen-responding cells were enriched for degenerate expanded CDR3beta sequences, which suggests convergent selection of CD4+ responses to CMV and Gag. Within the same sorted populations, how oligoclonal the TCRs were correlated with how oligoclonal the proviruses were. Significantly lower TCRbeta richness was observed in CMV- and Gag-responding cells than in anti-CD3/anti-CD28-responding cells, and higher oligoclonality was observed in CMV-responding cells than in CD3/CD28-stimulated and Gag-responding cells. Only a small number of individuals took part in the study, and the range of antigens tested was limited.

Regarding this clone: What antigen it recognizes has not been identified. No base qualities exist here, and no much larger clone lies one base off it.

The treatment or condition label, read with the paper, signifies: suppressive antiretroviral therapy. A pool of overlapping 15-mer peptides from HIV-1 Gag, at 0.9 to 1 ug per peptide per mL, was used to stimulate the cells. Memory populations depleted of antigen-responding cells were obtained by sorting nonresponding CD40L-negative CD69-negative CD45RO-high memory CD4+ T cells. HIV-1-infected adults in whom suppressive ART had been started during chronic infection were enrolled as participants. Plasma HIV-1 RNA had been undetectable (below 50 copies/mL) in participants for at least 4 years. To be included, a participant needed positive CMV serology and a CD4+ T cell count above 400 cells/uL. Before stimulation, PBMCs were isolated using density centrifugation and depleted of CD8+ T cells. Stimulation of CD8-depleted PBMCs was carried out for approximately 17 hours with anti-CD28/CD49d costimulation, CD40-blocking antibody and enfuvirtide, to prevent new infections. Cell sorting was done on a Beckman Coulter MoFlo Legacy or XDP sorter, and dead cells were excluded with propidium iodide. The QIAamp DNA Mini Kit was used for genomic DNA extraction from samples above one million cells, and the Quick-DNA Microprep Kit was used otherwise.

The immunoSEQ hsTCRB assay version 4 in survey mode was used to sequence TCRbeta repertoires from genomic DNA. Genomic DNA was diluted to 8 to 10 ng/uL, using up to about 1 ug per sample for TCRbeta sequencing. The authors' pipeline ran thus. Analysis of the TCRbeta data was done in ImmunoSeq Analyzer 3.0, and diversity was computed on productive nucleotide rearrangements. Using the Immunarch R package, lower-bound TCR diversity was estimated with the improved Chao index and clonality was estimated with the Gini coefficient. Nucleotide rearrangements that differed but encoded the same CDR3beta amino acid sequence were counted as separate clonotypes. TCRbeta sequences significantly enriched in antigen-responding cells relative to anti-CD3/anti-CD28-activated cells were identified by differential abundance analysis. TCRs were clustered by predicted peptide-MHC specificity with GLIPH2, both within individual participants and across merged participant data sets. The immuneACCESS repertoire file appears here via TCRdb, limited to in-frame rearrangements. These files lack a portion of the clones; in checked studies, under half of the deficit traces to unresolved V genes, and the cause of the others is not known. D and trimming come from the DNA, and the V and J calls and clone size come from that table. The sample profile shows 25,000 to 40,000 clones; 80% to 90% of them were found once. The ten largest clones take up approximately 20% of the sample.

This receptor was obtained from an adult woman with HIV who was CMV-seropositive. The sample in question was CD4+ T cells sorted from PBMCs after approximately 19-hour stimulation, obtained from a patient who received antiretroviral therapy. The cell subset or site label, as the study defines it: CD40L-CD69- CD45RO-high memory CD4 T cells not responding to Gag peptides.

The CDR3 reads CASSLKTWGTNEKLFF. The nucleotides are TGTGCCAGTAGCCTCAAAACCTGGGGAACTAATGAAAAACTGTTTTTT. The chain uses TRBV19 and TRBJ1-4; there is no confident call for the D gene. Trimming costs V 6 bases and J 1 base, and their ends lie 15 bases apart. Based on the germline V gene (reference sequence), the CDR1 and CDR2 sequences are LNHDA and SQIVND. From cysteine to phenylalanine, the CDR3 is 16 amino acids long. Of all the DNA, just the CDR3 is kept, 48 bases in frame from base 1.